This T cell receptor beta chain was observed in a study of T cell repertoires in cytomegalovirus infection. At the level of the study: Signatures in public TCR beta sequences pointed to both CMV infection and matching HLA type. General study findings and limits: Carriers of CMV and the relevant HLA type were discriminated by public TCR beta frequency.

Remarks on this clonotype: The antigen is unknown.

The CDR3 consists of 15 residues. Trimming removed 3 bases at V and 5 bases at J, with 14 bases between. TCRdb re-analysed the reads in MiXCR, keeping a single row per CDR3 protein. The sample comprises about 530,000 distinct CDR3 sequences, roughly 29% of which are singletons, and roughly an eighth rests with the top ten. The chain carries TRBV12-3 or TRBV12-4 and TRBJ2-1, with unresolved D. The TCR comes from a human donor in good health (CMV status not recorded). Some clones in this sample may be carry-over from other donors' samples. Sequencing was carried out using PBMCs. This chain's CDR3 is CASSFWAQKDNEQFF. The CDR3 nucleotides are TGTGCCAGCAGTTTTTGGGCACAGAAGGACAATGAGCAGTTCTTC.